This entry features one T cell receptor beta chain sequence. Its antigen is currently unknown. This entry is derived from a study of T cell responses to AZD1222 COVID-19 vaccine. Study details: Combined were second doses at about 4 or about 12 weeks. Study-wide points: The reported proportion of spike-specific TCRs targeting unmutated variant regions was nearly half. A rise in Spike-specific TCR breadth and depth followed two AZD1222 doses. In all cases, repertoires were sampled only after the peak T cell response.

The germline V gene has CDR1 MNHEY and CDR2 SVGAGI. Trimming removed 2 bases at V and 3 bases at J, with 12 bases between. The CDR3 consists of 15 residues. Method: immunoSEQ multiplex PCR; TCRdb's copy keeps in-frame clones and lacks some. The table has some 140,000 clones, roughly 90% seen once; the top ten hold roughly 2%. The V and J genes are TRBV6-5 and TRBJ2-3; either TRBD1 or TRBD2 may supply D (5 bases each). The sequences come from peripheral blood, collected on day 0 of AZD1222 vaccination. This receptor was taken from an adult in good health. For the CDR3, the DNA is TGTGCCAGCAGTTACCGTAGGGACCTAACAGATACGCAGTATTTT. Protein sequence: CASSYRRDLTDTQYF.